The rows below give T cell receptor beta chains drawn from one sample of a study of T cell changes during pregnancy in multiple sclerosis. This table comes from immunoSEQ multiplex PCR, and its TCRdb copy is limited to in-frame clones, with some not included. The sample holds roughly 48,000 clones, around 93% seen once. Sequenced material: CD8+ T cells from peripheral blood mononuclear cells, taken in the first trimester of pregnancy. These receptors were obtained from a female donor with multiple sclerosis, enrolled in a pregnancy study. CDR3s include the opening cysteine and the closing phenylalanine or tryptophan. D genes are given only for firm matches. Size values are once, few and many counts, or a class for expanded clones, and some rows have none.

J gene: TRBJ1-3
CDR3 length: 16
clone size: -
V gene: TRBV5-1
D gene: -
CDR3 protein: CASSGGDEGVGNTIYF
CDR3 DNA: TGCGCCAGCAGCGGGGGGGACGAGGGAGTAGGAAACACCATATATTTT

J gene: TRBJ1-2
CDR3 length: 17
clone size: -
V gene: TRBV5-5
D gene: TRBD1
CDR3 protein: CASSLASGQGGLYGYTF
CDR3 DNA: TGTGCCAGCAGCTTGGCATCCGGACAGGGAGGCCTCTATGGCTACACCTTC

J gene: TRBJ1-2
CDR3 length: 13
clone size: -
V gene: TRBV5-1
D gene: TRBD1
CDR3 protein: CASSADRGHGYTF
CDR3 DNA: TGCGCCAGCAGCGCGGACAGGGGGCATGGCTACACCTTC

J gene: TRBJ2-3
CDR3 length: 18
clone size: -
V gene: TRBV27
D gene: TRBD2
CDR3 protein: CASSLTGLAARDTDTQYF
CDR3 DNA: TGTGCCAGCAGTTTAACGGGACTAGCGGCTCGTGACACAGATACGCAGTATTTT

J gene: TRBJ2-2
CDR3 length: 16
clone size: -
V gene: TRBV5-1
D gene: -
CDR3 protein: CASSLGTGANTGELFF
CDR3 DNA: TGCGCCAGCAGCTTGGGGACTGGCGCGAACACCGGGGAGCTGTTTTTT

J gene: TRBJ2-7
CDR3 length: 15
clone size: -
V gene: TRBV5-1
D gene: TRBD2
CDR3 protein: CASSLVSGSPYEQYF
CDR3 DNA: TGCGCCAGCAGCTTGGTTAGCGGGAGCCCCTACGAGCAGTACTTC

J gene: TRBJ2-1
CDR3 length: 14
clone size: once
V gene: TRBV15
D gene: -
CDR3 protein: CATSGPGGATEQFF
CDR3 DNA: TGTGCCACCAGCGGTCCTGGGGGGGCTACTGAGCAGTTCTTC

J gene: TRBJ1-5
CDR3 length: 15
clone size: -
V gene: TRBV28
D gene: -
CDR3 protein: CASSLIRENSQPQHF
CDR3 DNA: TGTGCCAGCAGTTTAATTCGGGAAAATTCTCAGCCCCAGCATTTT

J gene: TRBJ1-2
CDR3 length: 11
clone size: -
V gene: TRBV29-1
D gene: -
CDR3 protein: CSVEEGYGYTF
CDR3 DNA: TGCAGCGTTGAGGAGGGGTATGGCTACACCTTC

J gene: TRBJ1-3
CDR3 length: 16
clone size: -
V gene: TRBV9
D gene: -
CDR3 protein: CASSVVADRAENTIYF
CDR3 DNA: TGTGCCAGCAGCGTAGTAGCGGATAGGGCGGAAAACACCATATATTTT

J gene: TRBJ2-5
CDR3 length: 15
clone size: -
V gene: TRBV7-6
D gene: -
CDR3 protein: CASSPLGAAQETQYF
CDR3 DNA: TGTGCCAGCAGCCCCCTAGGGGCAGCCCAAGAGACCCAGTACTTC

J gene: TRBJ2-1
CDR3 length: 13
clone size: -
V gene: TRBV6-6
D gene: -
CDR3 protein: CASSARGWNEQFF
CDR3 DNA: TGTGCCAGCAGTGCCAGGGGTTGGAATGAGCAGTTCTTC

J gene: TRBJ1-1
CDR3 length: 14
clone size: few
V gene: TRBV19
D gene: -
CDR3 protein: CASSERNGFPKAFF
CDR3 DNA: TGTGCCAGTAGTGAGAGAAACGGGTTTCCGAAAGCTTTCTTT

J gene: TRBJ2-2
CDR3 length: 14
clone size: -
V gene: TRBV28
D gene: -
CDR3 protein: CASSPGTVTGELFF
CDR3 DNA: TGTGCCAGCAGTCCAGGCACAGTCACCGGGGAGCTGTTTTTT

J gene: TRBJ1-2
CDR3 length: 13
clone size: -
V gene: TRBV29-1
D gene: -
CDR3 protein: CSVTEGGLGGYTF
CDR3 DNA: TGCAGCGTCACCGAGGGGGGGTTGGGAGGCTACACCTTC

J gene: TRBJ1-4
CDR3 length: 16
clone size: -
V gene: TRBV2
D gene: -
CDR3 protein: CASSEAAGATNEKLFF
CDR3 DNA: TGTGCCAGCAGTGAAGCGGCGGGGGCAACTAATGAAAAACTGTTTTTT

J gene: TRBJ2-7
CDR3 length: 14
clone size: -
V gene: TRBV25-1
D gene: -
CDR3 protein: CASSVTGLAAEQYF
CDR3 DNA: TGTGCCAGCAGTGTCACAGGGCTGGCTGCCGAGCAGTACTTC

J gene: TRBJ2-4
CDR3 length: 14
clone size: -
V gene: TRBV29-1
D gene: TRBD1
CDR3 protein: CSVRGDGTGNIQYF
CDR3 DNA: TGCAGCGTCCGGGGTGACGGGACAGGGAACATTCAGTACTTC

J gene: TRBJ1-4
CDR3 length: 16
clone size: -
V gene: TRBV28
D gene: -
CDR3 protein: CASSAGDLPPNEKLFF
CDR3 DNA: TGTGCCAGCAGCGCAGGGGATTTACCTCCTAATGAAAAACTGTTTTTT

J gene: TRBJ2-2
CDR3 length: 14
clone size: -
V gene: TRBV6-4
D gene: -
CDR3 protein: CASSDDRNTGELFF
CDR3 DNA: TGTGCCAGCAGTGACGACAGGAACACCGGGGAGCTGTTTTTT

J gene: TRBJ1-2
CDR3 length: 14
clone size: -
V gene: TRBV27
D gene: -
CDR3 protein: CASSLLQGQGGYTF
CDR3 DNA: TGTGCCAGCAGTTTATTACAGGGCCAGGGGGGCTACACCTTC

J gene: TRBJ2-1
CDR3 length: 14
clone size: -
V gene: TRBV7-6
D gene: TRBD2
CDR3 protein: CASRPLAGEAEQFF
CDR3 DNA: TGTGCCAGCAGGCCACTAGCGGGAGAGGCTGAGCAGTTCTTC

J gene: TRBJ2-7
CDR3 length: 14
clone size: -
V gene: TRBV19
D gene: TRBD2
CDR3 protein: CASSWTSGSYEQYF
CDR3 DNA: TGTGCCAGTAGTTGGACTAGCGGGAGCTACGAGCAGTACTTC

J gene: TRBJ2-1
CDR3 length: 13
clone size: once
V gene: TRBV27
D gene: -
CDR3 protein: CASSLGGVGEQFF
CDR3 DNA: TGTGCCAGCAGTTTAGGAGGGGTGGGTGAGCAGTTCTTC

J gene: TRBJ2-3
CDR3 length: 16
clone size: -
V gene: TRBV5-1
D gene: -
CDR3 protein: CASSPRASGSTDTQYF
CDR3 DNA: TGCGCCAGCAGCCCCAGAGCGAGCGGAAGCACAGATACGCAGTATTTT

J gene: TRBJ2-1
CDR3 length: 19
clone size: -
V gene: TRBV18
D gene: TRBD2
CDR3 protein: CASQGLAGGPIFSYNEQFF
CDR3 DNA: TGTGCCAGCCAAGGACTAGCGGGAGGCCCGATCTTCTCCTACAATGAGCAGTTCTTC

J gene: TRBJ2-2
CDR3 length: 15
clone size: -
V gene: TRBV7-2
D gene: TRBD1
CDR3 protein: CASSSPGQSTGELFF
CDR3 DNA: TGTGCCAGCAGCTCGCCGGGACAGAGCACCGGGGAGCTGTTTTTT

J gene: TRBJ1-1
CDR3 length: 13
clone size: -
V gene: TRBV27
D gene: -
CDR3 protein: CASSSTENTEAFF
CDR3 DNA: TGTGCCAGCAGTTCCACAGAGAACACTGAAGCTTTCTTT

J gene: TRBJ2-1
CDR3 length: 16
clone size: -
V gene: TRBV7-9
D gene: TRBD1
CDR3 protein: CASSSRTGTGGEEQFF
CDR3 DNA: TGTGCCAGCAGCTCACGGACCGGGACAGGGGGGGAGGAGCAGTTCTTC

J gene: TRBJ2-7
CDR3 length: 13
clone size: -
V gene: TRBV6-1
D gene: -
CDR3 protein: CASSGQQGTRQYF
CDR3 DNA: TGTGCCAGCAGTGGCCAACAGGGAACAAGGCAGTACTTC

J gene: TRBJ1-2
CDR3 length: 11
clone size: -
V gene: TRBV20-1
D gene: -
CDR3 protein: CSALDFDGYTF
CDR3 DNA: TGCAGTGCGCTGGACTTCGATGGCTACACCTTC

J gene: TRBJ2-1
CDR3 length: 17
clone size: -
V gene: TRBV4-3
D gene: TRBD2
CDR3 protein: CASSQDRLAGAYNEQFF
CDR3 DNA: TGCGCCAGCAGCCAAGATCGTCTAGCGGGAGCCTACAATGAGCAGTTCTTC

J gene: TRBJ1-1
CDR3 length: 15
clone size: -
V gene: TRBV6-1
D gene: TRBD1
CDR3 protein: CASSEVETGGTEAFF
CDR3 DNA: TGTGCCAGCAGTGAAGTTGAGACAGGGGGCACTGAAGCTTTCTTT

J gene: TRBJ2-7
CDR3 length: 16
clone size: -
V gene: TRBV2
D gene: -
CDR3 protein: CASSESKRGASYEQYF
CDR3 DNA: TGTGCCAGCAGTGAATCCAAACGGGGGGCGTCCTACGAGCAGTACTTC

J gene: TRBJ2-7
CDR3 length: 15
clone size: -
V gene: TRBV5-1
D gene: -
CDR3 protein: CASSWSGEMDYEQYF
CDR3 DNA: TGCGCCAGCAGCTGGTCAGGGGAGATGGACTACGAGCAGTACTTC

J gene: TRBJ2-1
CDR3 length: 19
clone size: -
V gene: TRBV7-9
D gene: -
CDR3 protein: CASSYPLEGHKQVYNEQFF
CDR3 DNA: TGTGCCAGCAGCTACCCTCTAGAGGGACACAAGCAGGTATACAATGAGCAGTTCTTC

J gene: TRBJ1-5
CDR3 length: 17
clone size: -
V gene: TRBV6-1
D gene: -
CDR3 protein: CASSATGTRGQNQPQHF
CDR3 DNA: TGTGCCAGCAGTGCTACAGGGACTAGGGGCCAAAATCAGCCCCAGCATTTT

J gene: TRBJ2-3
CDR3 length: 15
clone size: -
V gene: TRBV5-1
D gene: TRBD1
CDR3 protein: CASSTGTGPTDTQYF
CDR3 DNA: TGCGCCAGCAGCACCGGGACAGGGCCCACAGATACGCAGTATTTT

J gene: TRBJ1-4
CDR3 length: 16
clone size: once
V gene: TRBV19
D gene: TRBD1
CDR3 protein: CATSGDRDTTNEKLFF
CDR3 DNA: TGTGCCACCTCAGGGGACAGGGATACAACTAATGAAAAACTGTTTTTT

J gene: TRBJ1-4
CDR3 length: 15
clone size: -
V gene: TRBV5-8
D gene: -
CDR3 protein: CASSWRARGNEKLFF
CDR3 DNA: TGTGCCAGCAGCTGGAGGGCTCGAGGTAATGAAAAACTGTTTTTT